The 15 T cell receptor beta chains below come from one sample, sequenced in a study of cytomegalovirus exposure and HLA in healthy donors. 60 Vbeta and 13 Jbeta primers were used in PCR. TCRdb keeps only in-frame clones here, not all; method: immunoSEQ multiplex PCR. The sample lists roughly 93,000 clones, 74% occurring once. Material for sequencing was PBMCs. These receptor sequences come from a male donor in good health and CMV-seronegative.

This clone showed up just once. The rearrangement links TRBV19 to TRBJ2-1; the match to TRBD1 covers 8 bases. Germline V lookup: CDR1 LNHDA, CDR2 SQIVND (reference sequence). J gave up 7 bases and V 4 bases, and 15 bases lay outside the gene matches. CDR3 length: 17 amino acids. The CDR3 bases are TGTGCCAGTAGTAGAAGCCGGCAGGGGGCGTCTAGGAATGAGCAGTTCTTC. Translating gives CASSRSRQGASRNEQFF.

This clone was seen a few times. This sequence joins TRBV14 and TRBJ2-7; TRBD1 agrees at 8 bases. The CDR3 runs to 15 residues. Trimming took 4 bases from V and 2 from J; bases not matched to a gene: 7. Germline V gene data show CDR1 as SGHDN and CDR2 as FVKESK. CDR3 sequence: CASSLGQGGPYEQYF. CDR3 sequence (DNA): TGTGCCAGCAGCCTAGGACAGGGCGGCCCCTACGAGCAGTACTTC. Filled out from reference TRBV14 and TRBJ2-7, the complete variable domain reads EAGVTQFPSHSVIEKGQTVTLRCDPISGHDNLYWYRRVMGKEIKFLLHFVKESKQDESGMPNNRFLAERTGGTYSTLKVQPAELEDSGVYFCASSLGQGGPYEQYFGPGTRLTVT.

The chain combines TRBV15 with TRBJ1-1; 8 bases line up with TRBD1. This CDR3 comprises 15 residues. Germline V gene lookup returns CDR1 LNHNV and CDR2 YYDKDF (reference sequence). The junction had 8 bases not matched to a gene; V was cut back by 4 bases and J by 4 bases. The CDR3 nucleotides are TGTGCCACCAGCATTGACAGGGGATGGTTCACTGAAGCTTTCTTT. Amino acid sequence: CATSIDRGWFTEAFF.

The chain recombines TRBV28 with TRBJ2-7; D gene uncertain. This CDR3 spans 10 amino acids. The germline V and J ends were trimmed by 5 bases and 4 bases, with 3 bases remaining between them. In germline, CDR1 is MDHEN, CDR2 SYDVKM. CDR3 loop: CASSQYEQYF. CDR3 DNA sequence: TGTGCCAGCAGTCAGTACGAGCAGTACTTC.

J is TRBJ2-3 and V is TRBV6-5; TRBD2 is a possible D gene (5 bases). The CDR3 sequence is 14 residues long. Germline CDR1 is MNHEY and CDR2 is SVGAGI. Trimming shortened V by 0 bases and J by 1 base, and 5 bases separated the two germline ends. The CDR3 here is CASSYSRGTDTQYF. Written as DNA, the CDR3 is TGTGCCAGCAGTTACTCGAGGGGCACAGATACGCAGTATTTT.

The chain recombines TRBV15 with TRBJ2-1; the match to TRBD2 covers 8 bases. The CDR3 totals 16 residues. Trimming removed 0 bases from V and 6 bases from J; junction bases left unmatched: 7. The germline gives CDR1 LNHNV, CDR2 YYDKDF (reference sequence). The CDR3 protein is CATSRDRAGEVNEQFF. As DNA, the CDR3 is TGTGCCACCAGCAGAGATCGAGCGGGAGAGGTCAATGAGCAGTTCTTC. Supplemented by reference TRBV15 and TRBJ2-1, the full variable domain reads DAMVIQNPRYQVTQFGKPVTLSCSQTLNHNVMYWYQQKSSQAPKLLFHYYDKDFNNEADTPDNFQSRRPNTSFCFLDIRSPGLGDTAMYLCATSRDRAGEVNEQFFGPGTRLTVL.

This clone is a singleton in its sample. The chain employs TRBV28 and TRBJ1-2; the D gene is possibly TRBD1 (6 bases). The V and J ends lost 6 bases and 7 bases respectively, with 12 bases between them. The CDR3 loop spans 12 amino acids. Per germline, CDR1 MDHEN and CDR2 SYDVKM. The CDR3 sequence: CASSSRDTGYTF. The CDR3 DNA follows: TGTGCCAGCAGCTCTAGGGACACTGGCTACACCTTC.

The chain carries TRBV19 and TRBJ2-5; TRBD1 agrees at 7 bases. Germline V gene data show CDR1 as LNHDA and CDR2 as SQIVND (reference sequence). The J segment lost 5 bases and the V segment lost 1 base, leaving 10 bases of the junction unmatched. The CDR3 loop spans 16 amino acids. The CDR3 spells CASSIGGQPRSETQYF. The CDR3, as DNA: TGTGCCAGTAGTATAGGGGGACAGCCGAGGTCGGAGACCCAGTACTTC.

The gene calls are TRBV5-8 and TRBJ2-1, with 14 bases matching TRBD2. CDR1 and CDR2 (germline): SGHTS, YDEGEE. The CDR3 spans 15 residues. The ends lost 3 bases at V and 8 bases at J; junction bases unmatched: 4. CDR3 in amino acids: CASSSGTSGRYEQFF. In DNA form, the CDR3 reads TGTGCCAGCAGCTCAGGGACTAGCGGGAGATATGAGCAGTTCTTC.

This clone occurred a few times. V usage is TRBV29-1 and J usage is TRBJ1-2; D is undetermined. Germline V gene lookup returns CDR1 SQVTM and CDR2 ANQGSEA. The CDR3 has 13 amino acids. V lost 0 bases, J lost 4 bases, and 9 bases lay in between. The CDR3 region is CSVEDYTPYGYTF. The CDR3 bases are TGCAGCGTTGAAGATTACACCCCCTATGGCTACACCTTC.

The V gene is TRBV5-1, the J gene TRBJ2-5; TRBD1 matches at 9 bases. CDR1 and CDR2 (germline): SGHRS, YFSETQ. V was clipped by 0 bases and J by 0 bases; unmatched bases: 3. The CDR3 is 16 amino acids. In nucleotides, the CDR3 is TGCGCCAGCAGCTTGGGGGACAGGGTAAACCAAGAGACCCAGTACTTC. This sequence encodes CASSLGDRVNQETQYF.

The chain joins TRBV19 to TRBJ2-1; D possibly corresponds to TRBD1 (5 bases). V gave up 6 bases and J gave up 5 bases, with 11 bases separating them. The CDR3 consists of 13 residues. Germline assignment: CDR1 LNHDA and CDR2 SQIVND (reference sequence). CDR3 nucleotide sequence: TGTGCCAGTAGGACAGACACCAACAATGAGCAGTTCTTC. Protein product: CASRTDTNNEQFF.

This chain connects TRBV5-1 to TRBJ2-1; perhaps TRBD1 as D (6 bases). This CDR3 has 15 residues. Germline CDR1 is SGHRS and CDR2 is YFSETQ. The ends were cut back, 1 base at V and 5 bases at J, with 13 bases in the middle. This CDR3 is CASSLYRVIDNEQFF. CDR3 DNA sequence: TGCGCCAGCAGCTTGTACAGGGTTATAGACAATGAGCAGTTCTTC.

This sequence joins TRBV28 and TRBJ1-2; 12 bases are shared with TRBD1. From germline, CDR1 is MDHEN and CDR2 SYDVKM. The CDR3 consists of 14 residues. With 4 bases clipped from V and 7 bases from J, the junction kept 4 bases outside the gene matches. Here the CDR3 reads CASSSGTGGCGYTF. CDR3 nucleotides: TGTGCCAGCAGTTCCGGGACAGGGGGCTGTGGCTACACCTTC.

The chain uses TRBV27 and TRBJ2-1; 13 bases agree with TRBD2. Per the germline V gene, CDR1 is MNHEY and CDR2 is SMNVEV (reference sequence). J was trimmed by 7 bases and V by 7 bases; bases with no gene match: 7. The CDR3 spans 15 residues. CDR3 region: CASTWTSGGRNEQFF. CDR3 nucleotides: TGTGCCAGCACCTGGACTAGCGGGGGTCGGAATGAGCAGTTCTTC.